The T cell receptor (beta chain) described here comes from a study of OX40 agonist ivuxolimab in advanced cancers. Study as a whole: Each patient was given ivuxolimab into a vein every 2 weeks, at 0.01 to 10 mg/kg.

As for this clone: No antigen is known for it.

Method: immunoSEQ multiplex PCR; TCRdb's copy keeps in-frame clones and lacks some. The profile covers 65,000 to 90,000 clones, with over 65% appearing a single time and about 2.7% taken by the ten largest. Deletions cut 0 bases from V and 5 bases from J, with 4 bases between. CDR1 MNHEY and CDR2 SVGAGI come from the germline V gene. This CDR3 comprises 12 residues. Study-wide findings and caveats: Both CD4+ and CD8+ T cell populations in blood had undergone clonal expansion by week 6 at 0.1 to 3.0 mg/kg. Also showing low normalized T-cell clonal expansion were some of the nonresponders.

V gene TRBV6-5 combines with J gene TRBJ2-5; D is ambiguous. This TCR derives from an adult with an advanced solid tumor such as melanoma, head and neck, liver or kidney cancer. Sequencing was performed on CD4+ or CD8+ T cells sorted from blood, taken in a trial of the OX40 agonist ivuxolimab. The CDR3 nucleotides are TGTGCCAGCAGTTACTCGCGCGAGACCCAGTACTTC. Amino acid sequence: CASSYSRETQYF.